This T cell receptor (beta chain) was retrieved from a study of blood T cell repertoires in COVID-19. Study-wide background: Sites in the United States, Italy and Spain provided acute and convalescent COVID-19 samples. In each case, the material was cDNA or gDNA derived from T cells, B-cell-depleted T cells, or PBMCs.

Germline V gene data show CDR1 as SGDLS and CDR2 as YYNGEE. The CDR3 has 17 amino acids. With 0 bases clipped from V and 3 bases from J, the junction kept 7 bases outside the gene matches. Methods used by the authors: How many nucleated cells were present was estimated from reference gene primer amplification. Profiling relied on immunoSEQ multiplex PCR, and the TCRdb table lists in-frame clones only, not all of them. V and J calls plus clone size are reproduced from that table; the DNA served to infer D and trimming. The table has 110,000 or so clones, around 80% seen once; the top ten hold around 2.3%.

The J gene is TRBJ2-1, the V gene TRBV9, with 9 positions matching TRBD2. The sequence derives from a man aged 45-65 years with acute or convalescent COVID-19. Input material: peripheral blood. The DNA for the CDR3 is TGTGCCAGCAGCGTAGGAGACCTAGCGGGGTTCTACAATGAGCAGTTCTTC. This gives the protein CASSVGDLAGFYNEQFF.